A single sample is the source of the 24 T cell receptor beta chains below, sequenced in a study of blood T cell repertoires in COVID-19. Only in-frame clones appear in the TCRdb table, and some are missing; sequencing was by immunoSEQ multiplex PCR. The table has 70,000 to 90,000 clones, about 74% seen once. The sequenced material came from peripheral blood. The receptors come from a human donor with acute or convalescent COVID-19. The donor label of this sample is uncertain.

The rearrangement links TRBV18 to TRBJ2-7, with 7 bases that match TRBD1. The V gene end was trimmed by 3 bases and the J gene end by 1 base; junction bases not matched to a gene: 6. CDR1 KGHSH and CDR2 LQKENI come from the germline V gene. The CDR3 sequence is 15 residues long. The CDR3 DNA reads TGTGCCAGCTCACCTCGACAGGGTAGTTCCTACGAGCAGTACTTC. The encoded protein is CASSPRQGSSYEQYF.

V usage is TRBV28 and J usage is TRBJ1-2; D is ambiguous. V lost 10 bases to trimming and J lost 3 bases, with 18 bases between them. The germline V gene has CDR1 MDHEN and CDR2 SYDVKM. This CDR3 spans 14 amino acids. CDR3 nucleotides: TGTGCCACATGGGTGGACGGGAGGGACTATGGCTACACCTTC. Translated, it gives CATWVDGRDYGYTF.

The V and J genes are TRBV6-5 and TRBJ2-5; 12 bases are shared with TRBD2. Trimming at V came to 5 bases and at J to 2 bases, leaving 3 bases not matched to a gene. Germline CDR1 and CDR2: MNHEY and SVGAGI. This CDR3 is built from 15 residues. This CDR3 is CASSRGTSGQETQYF. CDR3 sequence (DNA): TGTGCCAGCAGTCGTGGGACTAGCGGGCAAGAGACCCAGTACTTC.

This clone was observed once. J is TRBJ1-4 and V is TRBV3-1 (or the pseudogene TRBV3-2), with D tentatively TRBD1 (5 bases). CDR1 is LGHDT, CDR2 YNNKEL, per germline (reference sequence). The CDR3 loop spans 15 amino acids. The V and J ends lost 5 bases and 4 bases respectively, with 14 bases between them. In DNA, the CDR3 is TGTGCCAGCAGCGCATCCCGGGACTTTAATGAAAAACTGTTTTTT. The encoded protein is CASSASRDFNEKLFF.

The rearrangement uses TRBV9 and TRBJ1-4; D not resolved. V lost 1 base and J 5 bases, leaving 6 bases between the germline ends. Germline CDR1 SGDLS, CDR2 YYNGEE. The CDR3 has 13 residues. This chain's CDR3 is CASSVTDNEKLFF. CDR3 in DNA: TGTGCCAGCAGCGTAACAGACAATGAAAAACTGTTTTTT.

This clone turned up a few times. This chain links TRBV5-1 with TRBJ2-5, with a possible D match to TRBD2 (6 bases). CDR3 size: 13 residues. CDR1 and CDR2 (germline): SGHRS, YFSETQ. The V end was cut by 5 bases, the J end by 3 bases, with 11 bases between. DNA for the CDR3: TGCGCCAGCAGTTTATCGGGGGAAGAGACCCAGTACTTC. It encodes CASSLSGEETQYF.

V is TRBV6-5 and J is TRBJ2-1; TRBD2 agrees at 10 bases. V trimming: 3 bases; J trimming: 4 bases; junction bases outside the gene matches: 3. This CDR3 spans 15 amino acids. CDR1 and CDR2 from the germline V gene are MNHEY and SVGAGI. Written as DNA, the CDR3 is TGTGCCAGCAGTTATTGGACTAGCGGTTACAATGAGCAGTTCTTC. Protein: CASSYWTSGYNEQFF.

The rearrangement joins TRBV5-6 to TRBJ2-1; 8 bases fit TRBD1. Germline CDR1 SGHDT, CDR2 YYEEEE. The CDR3 loop spans 17 amino acids. V shed 0 bases and J 9 bases; nucleotides not matched to a gene: 14. CDR3 sequence: CASSLDQAGGFRVEQFF. As DNA, the CDR3 is TGTGCCAGCAGCTTGGACCAGGCAGGGGGCTTTAGAGTTGAGCAGTTCTTC.

The rearrangement uses TRBV10-3 and TRBJ1-2; 7 nucleotides align to TRBD1. In germline, CDR1 is ENHRY, CDR2 SYGVKD. The CDR3 covers 15 residues. J was trimmed by 0 bases and V by 3 bases; bases with no gene match: 4. As DNA, the CDR3 is TGTGCCATCAGTGACCCGGGACAGACTAACTATGGCTACACCTTC. This encodes CAISDPGQTNYGYTF.

This clone was picked up a small number of times. The chain is built from TRBV4-1 and TRBJ2-7, with D tentatively TRBD1 (7 bases). Trimming left V 4 bases short and J 4 bases short, with 17 bases between. Germline V gives CDR1 MGHRA, CDR2 YSYEKL. The CDR3 covers 15 residues. The CDR3 coding sequence is TGCGCCAGCAGCCTGTCTCCCGGGGGACAGTACGAGCAGTACTTC. Its translation: CASSLSPGGQYEQYF.

The chain uses TRBV9 and TRBJ1-1; weak D call: TRBD1 (5 bases). The CDR3 consists of 14 residues. V lost 2 bases, J lost 1 base, and 9 bases lay in between. Germline values: CDR1 SGDLS, CDR2 YYNGEE. CDR3 in amino acids: CASSVGRGNTEAFF. CDR3 DNA sequence: TGTGCCAGCAGCGTGGGGCGGGGGAACACTGAAGCTTTCTTT. Full variable domain (missing parts from reference TRBV9 and TRBJ1-1): DSGVTQTPKHLITATGQRVTLRCSPRSGDLSVYWYQQSLDQGLQFLIQYYNGEERAKGNILERFSAQQFPDLHSELNLSSLELGDSALYFCASSVGRGNTEAFFGQGTRLTVV.

This chain connects TRBV28 to TRBJ2-1, with TRBD2 as a possible D gene (6 bases). Between the trimmed V and J ends, which lost 1 base and 7 bases, there was a span of 14 bases. This CDR3 is built from 15 residues. Germline-derived CDR1 and CDR2 are MDHEN and SYDVKM. The CDR3 coding sequence is TGTGCCAGCAGTTTATCCCAAAGACTAGTGAATGAGCAGTTCTTC. Protein sequence: CASSLSQRLVNEQFF.

V usage is TRBV7-8 and J usage is TRBJ2-5; 14 bases agree with TRBD2. CDR1 is SGHVS, CDR2 FQNEAQ, per germline. J was trimmed by 6 bases and V by 4 bases; bases with no gene match: 7. The CDR3 totals 16 residues. CDR3 sequence reads: CASSSAGLAGVKTQYF. The CDR3 DNA follows: TGTGCCAGCAGCTCCGCGGGACTAGCGGGAGTAAAGACCCAGTACTTC. Based on the CDR3 plus reference TRBV7-8 and TRBJ2-5, the full variable domain is GAGVSQSPRYKVAKRGQDVALRCDPISGHVSLFWYQQALGQGPEFLTYFQNEAQLDKSGLPSDRFFAERPEGSVSTLKIQRTQQEDSAVYLCASSSAGLAGVKTQYFGPGTRLLVL.

In this sample, this clone turned up a few times. This sequence joins TRBV5-1 and TRBJ2-5, with TRBD1 matching over 10 bases. Germline CDR1 SGHRS, CDR2 YFSETQ. The CDR3 length is 15 residues. After removal of 6 bases from V and 5 bases from J, the junction contained 10 bases not matched to a gene. CDR3 nucleotides: TGCGCCAGCAAGGAGGGGACAGGGGCTTGGGAGACCCAGTACTTC. Protein product: CASKEGTGAWETQYF.

The rearrangement links TRBV3-1 (or the pseudogene TRBV3-2) to TRBJ1-4, with 7 bases fitting TRBD1. This CDR3 is built from 13 residues. V dropped 3 bases and J dropped 12; count of bases not matched to a gene: 7. In germline, CDR1 is LGHDT, CDR2 YNNKEL (reference sequence). As DNA, the CDR3 is TGTGCCAGCAGCCACGTGAGGACAGGTGAACTGTTTTTT. Encoded protein: CASSHVRTGELFF.

This chain links TRBV7-6 with TRBJ2-7; 10 positions agree with TRBD2. With V trimmed by 5 bases and J by 1 base, 5 bases remained unmatched. Germline V CDR1 and CDR2: SGHVS, FNYEAQ. The CDR3 has 15 amino acids. The CDR3 is CASSISGRGSYEQYF. In DNA form, the CDR3 reads TGTGCCAGCAGCATAAGCGGGAGGGGATCCTACGAGCAGTACTTC.

The rearrangement links TRBV13 to TRBJ2-3; the match to TRBD2 covers 14 bases. With 0 bases clipped from V and 5 bases from J, the junction kept 1 base outside the gene matches. The CDR3 spans 16 residues. The germline CDR1 and CDR2 sequences are PRHDT and FYEKMQ (reference sequence). The CDR3 loop is CASSLGGLAGGDTQYF. As DNA, the CDR3 is TGTGCCAGCAGCTTAGGCGGACTAGCGGGAGGAGATACGCAGTATTTT.

V and J are TRBV19 and TRBJ2-1; 9 bases fit TRBD2. Germline V lookup: CDR1 LNHDA, CDR2 SQIVND (reference sequence). The CDR3 has 15 residues. V was pared by 7 bases and J by 9 bases, with 13 bases of the junction left unmatched. Here the CDR3 DNA reads TGTGCCAGTACTCCTGTAGCGGGAGCCCTCGGTGAGCAGTTCTTC. Its translation: CASTPVAGALGEQFF.

This clone was seen a few times. The chain employs TRBV5-1 and TRBJ1-1; 8 bases are a match to TRBD1. The germline gives CDR1 SGHRS, CDR2 YFSETQ. This CDR3 spans 16 amino acids. V shed 4 bases and J 1 base; nucleotides not matched to a gene: 9. The CDR3 here is CASSQGARVPNTEAFF. In DNA form, the CDR3 reads TGCGCCAGCAGCCAGGGGGCGCGCGTCCCGAACACTGAAGCTTTCTTT. Together with reference TRBV5-1 and TRBJ1-1, the CDR3 gives the full variable domain: KAGVTQTPRYLIKTRGQQVTLSCSPISGHRSVSWYQQTPGQGLQFLFEYFSETQRNKGNFPGRFSGRQFSNSRSEMNVSTLELGDSALYLCASSQGARVPNTEAFFGQGTRLTVV.

V is TRBV28 and J is TRBJ2-2; D remains ambiguous. V lost 5 bases and J 4 bases, leaving 14 bases between the germline ends. The germline gives CDR1 MDHEN, CDR2 SYDVKM. The CDR3 runs to 15 residues. The CDR3 loop reads CASSPTQRRTGELFF. The CDR3 region has the DNA TGTGCCAGCAGTCCTACCCAGCGTCGCACCGGGGAGCTGTTTTTT.

This clone was counted a few times. The rearrangement links TRBV6-5 to TRBJ1-4, with a tentative D call TRBD1 (6 bases). V was trimmed by 6 bases and J by 6 bases, leaving 17 bases between them. The germline CDR1 and CDR2 sequences are MNHEY and SVGAGI. The CDR3 length is 15 residues. The DNA of the CDR3 is TGTGCCAGCAGACGACAAGGGGAGGGGGATGAAAAACTGTTTTTT. Residues: CASRRQGEGDEKLFF.

DNA for the CDR3: TGTGCCAGCAGCCTCGGGACAGGTGGTGGCTACACCTTC. Encoded protein: CASSLGTGGGYTF. The chain recombines TRBV7-3 with TRBJ1-2; 8 bases line up with TRBD1. V was clipped by 5 bases and J by 7 bases; unmatched bases: 6. The CDR3 is 13 residues long. Germline CDR1 and CDR2: SGHTA and FQGTGA. Complete variable domain (other parts from reference TRBV7-3 and TRBJ1-2): GAGVSQTPSNKVTEKGKYVELRCDPISGHTALYWYRQSLGQGPEFLIYFQGTGAADDSGLPNDRFFAVRPEGSVSTLKIQRTERGDSAVYLCASSLGTGGGYTFGSGTRLTVV.

The V gene is TRBV7-9, the J gene TRBJ1-1; D is perhaps TRBD1 (5 bases). The CDR3 contains 14 residues. Germline CDR1 and CDR2: SEHNR and FQNEAQ (reference sequence). Trimming stripped 3 bases from V and 2 bases from J, with 10 bases between. This CDR3 reads CASSFYRGNTEAFF. The DNA for the CDR3 is TGTGCCAGCAGCTTTTATAGGGGAAACACTGAAGCTTTCTTT.

The chain recombines TRBV30 with TRBJ2-1; D is uncertain. The CDR3 covers 10 residues. The germline V and J ends were trimmed by 5 bases and 7 bases, with 6 bases remaining between them. The germline gives CDR1 GTSNPN, CDR2 SVGIG (reference sequence). The CDR3 nucleotides are TGTGCCTGGTCGCGAAATGAGCAGTTCTTC. Translation: CAWSRNEQFF.